The 3 T cell receptor beta chains below all came from one sample that was sequenced in a study of blood T cell repertoires in COVID-19. The repertoire was sequenced with immunoSEQ multiplex PCR; TCRdb's copy has only in-frame clones and lacks some. The sample consists of over 200,000 clones, more than 65% of them appearing once. Sequenced input: peripheral blood. The receptors here all came from a man aged 50 or older with active or convalescent COVID-19.

This clone appeared a single time. The chain recombines TRBV30 with TRBJ1-5, with 7 bases aligning to TRBD1. The CDR3 has 16 residues. In germline, CDR1 is GTSNPN, CDR2 SVGIG (reference sequence). With 4 bases clipped from V and 7 bases from J, the junction kept 16 bases outside the gene matches. The CDR3 DNA sequence: TGTGCCTGGACCCCCGGAGGACAGGCAATCGGACAGCCCCAGCATTTT. This sequence encodes CAWTPGGQAIGQPQHF.

The table lists this clone with a count of one. The chain links TRBV30 to TRBJ1-1; 8 nucleotides agree with TRBD1. This CDR3 has 13 amino acids. Trimming cost V 8 bases and J 3 bases; bases outside gene matches: 8. From germline, CDR1 is GTSNPN and CDR2 SVGIG (reference sequence). The CDR3 DNA reads as TGTGCCGGATGGACAGGGTCGGACACTGAAGCTTTCTTT. It codes for CAGWTGSDTEAFF. The entire variable domain, with the rest obtained from reference TRBV30 and TRBJ1-1, is as follows: SQTIHQWPATLVQPVGSPLSLECTVEGTSNPNLYWYRQAAGRGLQLLFYSVGIGQISSEVPQNLSASRPQDRQFILSSKKLLLSDSGFYLCAGWTGSDTEAFFGQGTRLTVV.

This clone has only a few counts. The chain is built from TRBV7-9 and TRBJ2-2, with D unclear. Germline CDR1 is SEHNR and CDR2 is FQNEAQ (reference sequence). The CDR3 length is 15 residues. The V end was cut by 5 bases, the J end by 0 bases, with 10 bases between. The chain's CDR3 is CASSLGETNTGELFF. The CDR3 DNA reads TGTGCCAGCAGCCTAGGAGAAACGAACACCGGGGAGCTGTTTTTT.